Detailed here is one T cell receptor (beta chain). Antigen unknown. PCR amplification relied on 60 Vbeta primers (plus 13 Jbeta primers). Repertoires were generated with immunoSEQ multiplex PCR, while TCRdb's copy carries only in-frame clones and drops some. Here the sample spans 160,000 or so clones, about four fifths being singletons. This record belongs to a study of cytomegalovirus exposure and HLA in healthy donors. Broader study findings: In a later analysis, HLA-C alleles had the fewest associated TCRs, DRB1 alleles the most.

J gave up 5 bases and V 1 base, and 0 bases lay outside the gene matches. The V gene's germline CDR1 is SGHNT and CDR2 YENEEA. The CDR3 contains 13 residues. The chain joins TRBV11-3 to TRBJ2-7; 9 nucleotides line up with TRBD1. This sequence was found in a man aged 25 to 40 in good health and CMV-seronegative. What was sequenced was PBMCs. For the CDR3, the DNA is TGTGCCAGCAGCTTAGGGACAGGGGACGAGCAGTACTTC. This encodes CASSLGTGDEQYF. Full variable domain (remainder filled in from reference TRBV11-3 and TRBJ2-7): EAGVVQSPRYKIIEKKQPVAFWCNPISGHNTLYWYLQNLGQGPELLIRYENEEAVDDSQLPKDRFSAERLKGVDSTLKIQPAELGDSAVYLCASSLGTGDEQYFGPGTRLTVT.